This is a list of T cell receptor beta chains from one sample in a study of patients and donors after allogeneic stem cell transplantation. MiXCR, run by TCRdb on the RT-PCR reads, gives a single entry per CDR3 protein. Of 15,000 to 20,000 distinct CDR3 sequences in the sample, about 30% were seen once. Sample: blood, either unsorted or a sorted T cell fraction (not recorded which). All receptors come from a human donor who was either an allogeneic HSCT recipient or a stem cell or donor lymphocyte infusion donor (not recorded which). It is not recorded whose cells these are; they may come from a transplant donor. Both conserved end residues are part of each CDR3. Each record gives: CDR3 length, J gene, V gene, CDR3 protein.

13 | TRBJ1-6 | TRBV4-1 | CASSPDRNSPLHF
14 | TRBJ1-1 | TRBV10-3 | CAISPGQLNTEAFF
11 | TRBJ1-2 | TRBV28 | CALGGNYGYTF
15 | TRBJ1-3 | TRBV6-4 | CASSEGERVLNTIYF
16 | TRBJ1-6 | TRBV7-8 | CASSLSWDTAHSPLHF
14 | TRBJ1-4 | TRBV14 | CASSRSLRSEKLFF
14 | TRBJ1-2 | TRBV7-2 | CASSLERGYNGYTF
13 | TRBJ1-1 | TRBV7-9 | CASSEQGGTEAFF
13 | TRBJ2-1 | TRBV24-1 | CAIPGRAYNEQFF
15 | TRBJ1-3 | TRBV5-1 | CASSLGRLGGNTIYF
12 | TRBJ2-7 | TRBV10-3 | CAISEQGYEQYF
11 | TRBJ1-2 | TRBV30 | CAWSRGNGYTF
15 | TRBJ1-1 | TRBV4-1 | CASSQQKGWDTEAFF
14 | TRBJ1-6 | TRBV6-5 | CASRRGGANSPLHF
13 | TRBJ1-5 | TRBV10-3 | CAISAGGPQPQHF
15 | TRBJ1-5 | TRBV4-1 | CASSQVMGSNQPQHF
16 | TRBJ1-6 | TRBV12-3/TRBV12-4 | CASSLGVPGQGTPLHF
13 | TRBJ1-6 | TRBV6-5 | CASSYGGTSPLHF
12 | TRBJ1-2 | TRBV10-3 | CAIKTPEWGYTF
16 | TRBJ1-1 | TRBV13 | CASSLDREGDYTEAFF
15 | TRBJ2-1 | TRBV7-2 | CASSLVAGAYNEQFF
13 | TRBJ1-5 | TRBV29-1 | CRLDHPSNQPQHF
13 | TRBJ1-5 | TRBV7-8 | CASSLGGPLPQHF
13 | TRBJ1-3 | TRBV5-5 | CASKSSSGNTIYF
13 | TRBJ2-1 | TRBV28 | CASWGLNYNEQFF
13 | TRBJ1-2 | TRBV11-2 | CASSLGVAYGYTF
15 | TRBJ2-7 | TRBV20-1 | CSPLVRTGLPKEQYF
15 | TRBJ1-5 | TRBV6-6 | CASSFPRQGGQPQHF
13 | TRBJ1-2 | TRBV5-1 | CASSLGINYGYTF
16 | TRBJ1-1 | TRBV6-5 | CASSYLTGAGNTEAFF
15 | TRBJ1-6 | TRBV28 | CASSEPGTLDSPLHF
15 | TRBJ1-5 | TRBV6-1 | CASSHWDSRKQPQHF
16 | TRBJ2-1 | TRBV3-1 | CASSRTSWGSYNEQFF
14 | TRBJ2-7 | TRBV14 | CASSQDLGQAPQYF
12 | TRBJ1-2 | TRBV5-6 | CASRGTVRGYTF
15 | TRBJ1-4 | TRBV6-5 | CASSSQGIGDEKLFF
13 | TRBJ2-5 | TRBV4-1 | CASGRAPQETQYF
15 | TRBJ1-2 | TRBV25-1 | CASSELGASGYGYTF
16 | TRBJ1-2 | TRBV12-3/TRBV12-4 | CASSFLLGGAHYGYTF
12 | TRBJ1-2 | TRBV28 | CASEESVYGYTF
13 | TRBJ1-4 | TRBV6-5 | CASRDRGHEKLFF
17 | TRBJ1-6 | TRBV6-5 | CASRRRRGETYNSPLHF
14 | TRBJ1-6 | TRBV9 | CASSVGQLNSPLHF
13 | TRBJ1-2 | TRBV3-1 | CASSQDAGGGYTF
15 | TRBJ1-2 | TRBV12-3/TRBV12-4 | CASSLKYRGDYGYTF
13 | TRBJ1-2 | TRBV10-3 | CAISGFTGSGYTF
12 | TRBJ1-2 | TRBV20-1 | CSARASVHGYTF
14 | TRBJ1-2 | TRBV5-1 | CASRPLQGPYGYTF
17 | TRBJ2-3 | TRBV5-1 | CASSLVLLDTSTDTQYF
13 | TRBJ1-2 | TRBV18 | CASSPPAFYGYTF
13 | TRBJ1-2 | TRBV12-3/TRBV12-4 | CASSRDRGLGYTF
14 | TRBJ2-1 | TRBV7-8 | CASSPFGGLNEQFF
16 | TRBJ1-3 | TRBV5-1 | CASSLSQGASGNTIYF